One sample yielded the 11 T cell receptor beta chains listed below, sequenced in a study of CD8 T cells in ankylosing spondylitis. TCRdb re-analysed the 5' RACE reads in MiXCR, keeping a single row per CDR3 protein. The data show 100,000 to 150,000 distinct CDR3 sequences, around 9.3% seen once. The specimen was blood, either unsorted or a sorted T cell fraction (not recorded which). The origin of the receptors is a male donor with ankylosing spondylitis or in good health (not recorded which).

There are many counts of this clonotype. The J gene is TRBJ2-2, the V gene TRBV7-3; TRBD1 matches 12 bases. This CDR3 spans 17 amino acids. V was pared by 6 bases and J by 4 bases, with 9 bases of the junction left unmatched. CDR1 SGHTA and CDR2 FQGTGA come from the germline V gene. The CDR3 bases are TGTGCCAGCAGTGTCCGGGACAGGGGGCTTGGCACCGGGGAGCTGTTTTTT. Translation gives CASSVRDRGLGTGELFF.

At least ten counts were recorded for this clonotype. This chain connects TRBV28 to TRBJ2-3, with 10 positions matching TRBD1. The CDR3 consists of 16 residues. Germline CDR1 and CDR2: MDHEN and SYDVKM. Unmatched junction bases numbered 6, after V lost 6 bases and J lost 0 bases. CDR3: CASRRDRGRSTDTQYF. CDR3 DNA: TGTGCCAGCAGGCGTGACAGGGGGCGAAGCACAGATACGCAGTATTTT.

This clonotype was counted many times. The chain couples TRBV12-3 or TRBV12-4 to TRBJ2-1; 12 bases line up with TRBD2. V shed 6 bases, J shed 5 bases, and the junction held 5 bases outside the gene matches. The CDR3 sequence is 15 residues long. CDR3 nucleotide sequence: TGTGCCAGCAGGCTGACTAGCGGGAGAAACAATGAGCAGTTCTTC. Amino acids: CASRLTSGRNNEQFF.

The table lists this clonotype with a few counts. The rearrangement links TRBV7-8 to TRBJ2-2; TRBD2 matches at 14 bases. Germline values: CDR1 SGHVS, CDR2 FQNEAQ. This CDR3 region has 20 residues. Germline trimming cut 5 bases from V and 6 bases from J; bases unmatched to any gene: 17. CDR3 region: CASSHTALTSGRASSGELFF. In nucleotides, the CDR3 is TGTGCCAGCAGCCACACCGCCTTGACTAGCGGGAGGGCCAGTTCCGGGGAGCTGTTTTTT.

Worth noting for this clonotype: This sequence may be a read error, since a much larger clone differs from it by one base. The chain combines TRBV27 with TRBJ2-3; TRBD2 might be the D (6 bases). Germline CDR1 MNHEY, CDR2 SMNVEV (reference sequence). The CDR3 loop spans 16 amino acids. V was clipped by 0 bases and J by 4 bases, with 14 bases between them. The CDR3: CASSLSYWGGSDTQYF. Written as DNA, the CDR3 is TGTGCCAGCAGTTTATCGTATTGGGGAGGATCAGATACGCAGTATTTT.

This clonotype was seen a few times. The chain is built from TRBV6-2 or TRBV6-3 and TRBJ2-1, with D hard to call. V lost 5 bases and J 6 bases, leaving 23 bases between the germline ends. The CDR3 is made up of 17 amino acids. The germline V gene encodes CDR1 MNHEY and CDR2 SVGEGT. CDR3 protein: CASSRNGLLVSSNEQFF. CDR3 coding DNA: TGTGCCAGCAGTAGAAACGGTCTGCTAGTATCGAGCAATGAGCAGTTCTTC.

The sample holds many counts of this clonotype. The V gene is TRBV5-1, the J gene TRBJ2-7; TRBD2 is a possible D gene (6 bases). V lost 2 bases to trimming and J lost 4 bases, with 16 bases between them. The germline V gene has CDR1 SGHRS and CDR2 YFSETQ. CDR3 length: 15 amino acids. This CDR3 is CASSFSSLAAYEQYF. CDR3 DNA sequence: TGCGCCAGCAGCTTCTCCTCCTTAGCGGCATACGAGCAGTACTTC. Supplemented by reference TRBV5-1 and TRBJ2-7, the full variable domain reads KAGVTQTPRYLIKTRGQQVTLSCSPISGHRSVSWYQQTPGQGLQFLFEYFSETQRNKGNFPGRFSGRQFSNSRSEMNVSTLELGDSALYLCASSFSSLAAYEQYFGPGTRLTVT.

This clonotype has at least ten counts. V usage is TRBV6-5 and J usage is TRBJ2-5, with 15 bases matching TRBD2. Trimming took 0 bases from V and 4 from J; bases not matched to a gene: 0. The germline gives CDR1 MNHEY, CDR2 SVGAGI. CDR3 size: 16 residues. CDR3 region: CASSYSGLAGGETQYF. Written as DNA, the CDR3 is TGTGCCAGCAGTTACTCGGGACTAGCGGGAGGAGAGACCCAGTACTTC.

This clonotype has only a few counts. This chain joins TRBV15 and TRBJ1-3; D is ambiguous. The CDR3 totals 15 residues. V lost 0 bases to trimming and J lost 4 bases, with 10 bases between them. The germline CDR1 and CDR2 sequences are LNHNV and YYDKDF (reference sequence). The CDR3 sequence is CATSRDRRSGNTIYF. The DNA for the CDR3 is TGTGCCACCAGCAGAGATCGAAGGTCCGGAAACACCATATATTTT.

The chain carries TRBV20-1 and TRBJ2-7; either TRBD1 or TRBD2 may fit D (5 bases each). Looked up from germline, CDR1 is DFQATT and CDR2 is SNEGSKA (reference sequence). The CDR3 length is 12 residues. V was clipped by 7 bases and J by 2 bases, with 12 bases between them. CDR3 nucleotide sequence: TGCAGTGGAGGGGTCGGGACCTACGAGCAGTACTTC. Protein: CSGGVGTYEQYF.

The V gene is TRBV20-1, the J gene TRBJ2-5, with D perhaps TRBD2 (7 bases). This CDR3 is 15 amino acids long. Per the germline V gene, CDR1 is DFQATT and CDR2 is SNEGSKA (reference sequence). The ends were cut back, 1 base at V and 1 base at J, with 13 bases in the middle. The chain's CDR3 is CSARGGGYPQETQYF. The CDR3 DNA follows: TGCAGTGCTAGAGGGGGGGGCTACCCCCAAGAGACCCAGTACTTC.